The 25 T cell receptor beta chains in this list originate from one sample, sequenced in a study of cytomegalovirus exposure and HLA in healthy donors. The PCR was carried out with 60 Vbeta primers and 13 Jbeta primers. TCRdb's copy holds only in-frame clones and misses some; the assay was immunoSEQ multiplex PCR. The table shows 150,000 or so clones, with roughly 80% occurring only once. Sequencing input: PBMCs. The receptor source for this set is a woman aged 40-49 years in good health and CMV-seronegative.

The chain is built from TRBV5-1 and TRBJ1-1, with D maybe TRBD1 (5 bases). This CDR3 spans 15 amino acids. CDR1 SGHRS and CDR2 YFSETQ come from the germline V gene. Trimming pared 4 bases from V and 0 bases from J, leaving 13 bases between. The CDR3 here is CASSPDGGMNTEAFF. The DNA for the CDR3 is TGCGCCAGCAGCCCGGACGGGGGAATGAACACTGAAGCTTTCTTT. Together with reference TRBV5-1 and TRBJ1-1, the CDR3 gives the full variable domain: KAGVTQTPRYLIKTRGQQVTLSCSPISGHRSVSWYQQTPGQGLQFLFEYFSETQRNKGNFPGRFSGRQFSNSRSEMNVSTLELGDSALYLCASSPDGGMNTEAFFGQGTRLTVV.

DNA of the CDR3: TGTGCCAGCAGGTCCCAGGGGATAGACCAGCCCCAGCATTTT. It codes for CASRSQGIDQPQHF. V is TRBV28 and J is TRBJ1-5; D is perhaps TRBD1 (6 bases). Germline V gives CDR1 MDHEN, CDR2 SYDVKM. V shed 6 bases and J shed 7 bases, with 16 bases lying between them. The CDR3 has 14 residues.

This clone has a handful of counts. This sequence joins TRBV9 and TRBJ2-5; 12 nucleotides agree with TRBD2. CDR1 is SGDLS and CDR2 is YYNGEE in the germline V gene. The CDR3 sequence is 13 residues long. Trimming cost V 3 bases and J 8 bases; bases outside gene matches: 2. The CDR3 DNA reads TGTGCCAGCAGCGAGACTAGCGGGAGTACCCAGTACTTC. This translates into CASSETSGSTQYF.

This clone was seen a single time. The chain is built from TRBV12-5 and TRBJ2-7; perhaps TRBD2 as D (5 bases). Trimming stripped 2 bases from V and 3 bases from J, with 5 bases between. This CDR3 region has 12 residues. Germline V gives CDR1 LGHNT, CDR2 FRNRAP. CDR3 in amino acids: CASGLRGYEQYF. CDR3 bases: TGTGCTAGTGGTTTGCGGGGCTACGAGCAGTACTTC.

This sequence joins TRBV7-2 and TRBJ1-1, with TRBD1 matching over 7 bases. CDR3 length equals 13 residues. Germline V CDR1 and CDR2: SGHTA, FQGNSA. Trimming at V came to 1 base and at J to 4 bases, leaving 0 bases not matched to a gene. Here the CDR3 reads CASSLDRGTEAFF. CDR3 DNA: TGTGCCAGCAGCTTAGACAGGGGCACTGAAGCTTTCTTT.

This clone was observed a single time. The chain combines TRBV27 with TRBJ1-2; 9 bases are a match to TRBD1. Unmatched junction bases numbered 17, after V lost 6 bases and J lost 3 bases. Germline V gene lookup returns CDR1 MNHEY and CDR2 SMNVEV (reference sequence). This CDR3 region has 18 residues. CDR3 bases: TGTGCCAGCAGAAGTACTGGGACAGGGAAAGATTCTTACTATGGCTACACCTTC. Its protein product is CASRSTGTGKDSYYGYTF.

This chain links TRBV28 with TRBJ2-7; tentatively, D is TRBD2 (5 bases). V lost 2 bases and J 12 bases, leaving 11 bases between the germline ends. The CDR3 has 11 residues. In germline, CDR1 is MDHEN, CDR2 SYDVKM. CDR3 DNA: TGTGCCAGCAGTTTACCGGGGAAACTGTACTTC. Its protein product is CASSLPGKLYF.

V usage is TRBV7-2 and J usage is TRBJ1-1; 12 bases are a match to TRBD1. V gave up 3 bases and J gave up 4 bases; unmatched junction bases: 3. Germline CDR1 is SGHTA and CDR2 is FQGNSA. The CDR3 consists of 15 residues. In DNA, the CDR3 is TGTGCCAGCAGCTTCGGGACAGGGGGCTTCACTGAAGCTTTCTTT. It is translated as CASSFGTGGFTEAFF. Combining the CDR3 with reference TRBV7-2 and TRBJ1-1 gives the whole variable domain GAGVSQSPSNKVTEKGKDVELRCDPISGHTALYWYRQSLGQGLEFLIYFQGNSAPDKSGLPSDRFSAERTGGSVSTLTIQRTQQEDSAVYLCASSFGTGGFTEAFFGQGTRLTVV.

The genes are TRBV7-6 and TRBJ1-1; tentative D call: TRBD1 (6 bases). The CDR3 is 15 residues long. Germline V gene sequence: CDR1 SGHVS, CDR2 FNYEAQ. The V end lost 5 bases, the J end lost 6 bases, and 19 bases lay between the germline ends. The CDR3 coding sequence is TGTGCCAGCAGCGAACAACCGGGACATCCCTCTGAAGCTTTCTTT. Translation: CASSEQPGHPSEAFF.

This chain uses TRBV5-1 with TRBJ2-3; 12 bases align to TRBD1. Looked up from germline, CDR1 is SGHRS and CDR2 is YFSETQ. V lost 2 bases and J lost 4; bases outside the gene matches: 2. CDR3 length: 15 amino acids. The CDR3 sequence is CASSFGTGGSDTQYF. CDR3 DNA sequence: TGCGCCAGCAGCTTTGGGACAGGGGGCTCAGATACGCAGTATTTT.

V and J are TRBV25-1 and TRBJ1-1, with 9 positions matching TRBD1. CDR3 length: 18 amino acids. The germline V gene has CDR1 MGHDK and CDR2 SYGVNS. J gave up 0 bases and V 6 bases, and 14 bases lay outside the gene matches. Written as DNA, the CDR3 is TGTGCCAGCAGAGCCGCAGACCGGGACAGGGAAATGAACACTGAAGCTTTCTTT. This translates into CASRAADRDREMNTEAFF. Full variable domain (remainder filled in from reference TRBV25-1 and TRBJ1-1): EADIYQTPRYLVIGTGKKITLECSQTMGHDKMYWYQQDPGMELHLIHYSYGVNSTEKGDLSSESTVSRIRTEHFPLTLESARPSHTSQYLCASRAADRDREMNTEAFFGQGTRLTVV.

This chain joins TRBV5-1 and TRBJ1-1; D might be TRBD1 (5 bases). The CDR3 contains 13 residues. V was shortened by 4 bases and J by 7 bases, with 14 bases between the two germline ends. Germline V gene lookup returns CDR1 SGHRS and CDR2 YFSETQ. In nucleotides, the CDR3 is TGCGCCAGCAGCCCAAGTGCGGGGCTTGAAGCTTTCTTT. Translating gives CASSPSAGLEAFF. The full variable domain, with the rest looked up from reference TRBV5-1 and TRBJ1-1, is KAGVTQTPRYLIKTRGQQVTLSCSPISGHRSVSWYQQTPGQGLQFLFEYFSETQRNKGNFPGRFSGRQFSNSRSEMNVSTLELGDSALYLCASSPSAGLEAFFGQGTRLTVV.

The V and J genes are TRBV6-4 and TRBJ2-3; the D is unclear. Germline values: CDR1 MRHNA, CDR2 SNTAGT. Trimming stripped 0 bases from V and 4 bases from J, with 8 bases between. The CDR3 runs 14 residues. The CDR3 region is CASSDSRRSDTQYF. DNA for the CDR3: TGTGCCAGCAGTGACTCCCGCAGGTCAGATACGCAGTATTTT.

The J gene is TRBJ2-1, the V gene TRBV9; 9 positions agree with TRBD2. V lost 3 bases and J lost 4; bases outside the gene matches: 11. This CDR3 is built from 17 residues. Per germline, CDR1 SGDLS and CDR2 YYNGEE. Here the CDR3 DNA reads TGTGCCAGCAGCGGAGCTAGCGGGACACACCCTTACAATGAGCAGTTCTTC. Protein sequence: CASSGASGTHPYNEQFF.

The chain couples TRBV7-9 to TRBJ1-2; 9 nucleotides match TRBD1. The germline CDR1 and CDR2 sequences are SEHNR and FQNEAQ (reference sequence). The ends lost 5 bases at V and 6 bases at J; junction bases unmatched: 13. This CDR3 has 16 residues. Here the CDR3 reads CASSGRQGEPLHGYTF. The CDR3 DNA sequence: TGTGCCAGCAGCGGTCGACAGGGGGAACCCCTGCATGGCTACACCTTC.

V and J are TRBV19 and TRBJ2-4; possibly TRBD1 for D (6 bases). The CDR3 consists of 17 residues. Germline CDR1 LNHDA, CDR2 SQIVND (reference sequence). V lost 1 base and J 5 bases, leaving 18 bases between the germline ends. The chain's CDR3 is CASSIVRGKDKENIQYF. The CDR3 DNA is TGTGCCAGTAGTATAGTAAGGGGGAAAGATAAGGAAAACATTCAGTACTTC. Drawing the rest from reference TRBV19 and TRBJ2-4, the complete variable domain is DGGITQSPKYLFRKEGQNVTLSCEQNLNHDAMYWYRQDPGQGLRLIYYSQIVNDFQKGDIAEGYSVSREKKESFPLTVTSAQKNPTAFYLCASSIVRGKDKENIQYFGAGTRLSVL.

This rearrangement joins TRBV7-8 to TRBJ1-6; tentative D call: TRBD1 (6 bases). CDR3 length equals 14 residues. The V and J ends lost 5 bases and 10 bases respectively, with 15 bases between them. Germline V lookup: CDR1 SGHVS, CDR2 FQNEAQ. This CDR3 is CASSHPNRESPLHF. CDR3 nucleotide sequence: TGTGCCAGCAGCCATCCGAACAGGGAATCACCCCTCCACTTT.

The V and J genes are TRBV5-4 and TRBJ2-7; 11 positions agree with TRBD2. Unmatched junction bases numbered 6, after V lost 4 bases and J lost 0 bases. Germline V gene data show CDR1 as SGHNT and CDR2 as YYREEE (reference sequence). The CDR3 consists of 16 residues. CDR3 sequence (DNA): TGTGCCAGCAGCGTGGGACTAGCGGCAAGCTCCTACGAGCAGTACTTC. This codes for CASSVGLAASSYEQYF.

The J gene is TRBJ2-3, the V gene TRBV6-5, with 7 nucleotides matching TRBD2. Per the germline V gene, CDR1 is MNHEY and CDR2 is SVGAGI. This CDR3 is built from 15 residues. V was pared by 2 bases and J by 2 bases, with 4 bases of the junction left unmatched. The CDR3 here is CASSYTAGITDTQYF. The CDR3 DNA reads TGTGCCAGCAGTTACACAGCGGGGATCACAGATACGCAGTATTTT.

The J gene is TRBJ2-7, the V gene TRBV5-4; 12 bases line up with TRBD1. V shed 10 bases, J shed 9 bases, and the junction held 11 bases outside the gene matches. CDR1 and CDR2 from the germline V gene are SGHNT and YYREEE (reference sequence). The CDR3 contains 13 residues. CDR3 DNA sequence: TGTGCCGGTCGGGACAGGGGGCGCGGAGGGCAGTACTTC. This translates into CAGRDRGRGGQYF.

This rearrangement joins TRBV7-8 to TRBJ1-5, with a possible D match to TRBD1 (5 bases). Germline assignment: CDR1 SGHVS and CDR2 FQNEAQ. The CDR3 extends over 14 amino acids. V was shortened by 5 bases and J by 5 bases, with 13 bases between the two germline ends. The CDR3 sequence: CASSAAGRYQPQHF. CDR3 nucleotides: TGTGCCAGCAGCGCCGCGGGACGGTATCAGCCCCAGCATTTT. The full variable domain, rest sourced from reference TRBV7-8 and TRBJ1-5, is GAGVSQSPRYKVAKRGQDVALRCDPISGHVSLFWYQQALGQGPEFLTYFQNEAQLDKSGLPSDRFFAERPEGSVSTLKIQRTQQEDSAVYLCASSAAGRYQPQHFGDGTRLSIL.

The V call is TRBV7-9, the J call TRBJ2-7; D might be TRBD1 (5 bases). The CDR3 runs 14 residues. Looked up from germline, CDR1 is SEHNR and CDR2 is FQNEAQ (reference sequence). Trimming pared 6 bases from V and 2 bases from J, leaving 14 bases between. The CDR3 here is CASSPGQVAYEQYF. CDR3 DNA sequence: TGTGCCAGCAGTCCAGGACAAGTTGCCTACGAGCAGTACTTC.

The chain carries TRBV5-5 and TRBJ2-7; 8 nucleotides align to TRBD1. The V and J ends lost 6 bases and 1 base, in that order; junction bases with no gene match: 6. The CDR3 loop spans 14 amino acids. CDR1 is SGHKS and CDR2 is YYEKEE in the germline V gene (reference sequence). The CDR3 reads CASIGQGDSYEQYF. CDR3 bases: TGTGCCAGCATTGGACAGGGCGATTCCTACGAGCAGTACTTC.

A note on this clone: The junction departs from the called germline gene at one end, perhaps through a read error. The chain employs TRBV29-1 and TRBJ2-3; possibly TRBD2 for D (7 bases). This CDR3 contains 14 residues. The germline V gene encodes CDR1 SQVTM and CDR2 ANQGSEA. CDR3 loop: CGVGGGVSTDTQYF. CDR3 bases: TGCGGCGTTGGGGGGGGCGTGAGCACAGATACGCAGTATTTT.

There are a few counts of this clone. This chain joins TRBV5-1 and TRBJ2-1; 8 bases line up with TRBD1. This CDR3 spans 15 amino acids. Trimming cost V 5 bases and J 4 bases; bases outside gene matches: 8. CDR1 and CDR2 from the germline V gene are SGHRS and YFSETQ. The CDR3 sequence: CASRLEGQEYNEQFF. CDR3 DNA: TGCGCCAGCAGATTAGAGGGACAGGAGTACAATGAGCAGTTCTTC.